The rows below give T cell receptor beta chains drawn from one sample of a study of response to subunit inactivated influenza vaccine. TCRdb passed the RT-PCR reads through MiXCR, listing each CDR3 protein once. The table records roughly 290,000 distinct CDR3 sequences, 20% to 25% of them present only once. Sequencing used PBMCs from blood, obtained around 22 months after vaccination. Every receptor here comes from a man between 50 and 69 years old who received an inactivated influenza vaccine. The CDR3 runs from the conserved cysteine through the conserved F or W. D genes are given only for firm matches. Only part of the rows carry a size: once, few, many, or a class if the clone is expanded.

clone size	V gene	J gene	D gene	CDR3 DNA	CDR3 protein
NA	TRBV6-2/TRBV6-3	TRBJ2-7	TRBD2	TGTGCCAGCAGTTACGCGGCGGGGGGATTTTACGAGCAGTACTTC	CASSYAAGGFYEQYF
NA	TRBV10-3	TRBJ2-7	NA	TGTGCCATCACCGACAGCTACGAGCAGTACTTC	CAITDSYEQYF
many	TRBV5-1	TRBJ2-7	TRBD1	TGCGCCAGCAGCTACGGACAGGGGTCCTCCTACGAGCAGTACTTC	CASSYGQGSSYEQYF
few	TRBV7-9	TRBJ1-3	NA	TGTGCCAGCAGCTTAGCGAGGGGCTCTGGAAACACCATATATTTT	CASSLARGSGNTIYF
NA	TRBV19	TRBJ2-7	NA	TGTGCCAGTAGTATGCATGAAGCCTACGAGCAGTACTTC	CASSMHEAYEQYF
many	TRBV29-1	TRBJ1-4	NA	TGCAGCGTTGGGATGACGGGCTACAATGAAAAACTGTTTTTT	CSVGMTGYNEKLFF
NA	TRBV12-3/TRBV12-4	TRBJ2-2	TRBD2	TGTGCCAACCAGCGGGGGGAGAACACCGGGGAGCTGTTTTTT	CANQRGENTGELFF
few	TRBV5-1	TRBJ1-4	NA	TGCGCCAGCAGCTGGCAGGGGCGGGCAACTAATGAAAAACTGTTTTTT	CASSWQGRATNEKLFF
many	TRBV27	TRBJ1-5	NA	TGTGCCAGCAGTGGTACAGGAAATAATCAGCCCCAGCATTTT	CASSGTGNNQPQHF
many	TRBV12-3/TRBV12-4	TRBJ1-1	NA	TGTGCCAGCAGTTTAGCGGCGAGAAACACTGAAGCTTTCTTT	CASSLAARNTEAFF
many	TRBV7-2	TRBJ1-3	TRBD1	TGTGTCAGCAGCCGGGGACAGAGCTCTGGAAACACCATATATTTT	CVSSRGQSSGNTIYF
NA	TRBV14	TRBJ2-5	NA	TGTGCCAGCAGCCAAGATCCCAGAGCCCAAGAGACCCAGTACTTC	CASSQDPRAQETQYF
NA	TRBV6-1	TRBJ1-1	TRBD1	TGTGCCAGCACCGACAGGGGGCTGAACACTGAAGCTTTCTTT	CASTDRGLNTEAFF
NA	TRBV15	TRBJ1-2	NA	TGTGCCACCAGCAGAGATTACGGGGATGATGGCTACACCTTC	CATSRDYGDDGYTF
many	TRBV15	TRBJ1-2	NA	TGTGCCACCAGCAGAGATCAAGGACGGACTAGTGGCTACACCTTC	CATSRDQGRTSGYTF
NA	TRBV7-6	TRBJ2-3	TRBD2	TGTGCCAGCAGCCCCTCCCGCGGGAGTCCCCCAGATACGCAGTATTTT	CASSPSRGSPPDTQYF
few	TRBV6-1	TRBJ2-1	TRBD2	TGTGCCAGCAGTGGGACTAGCGGGGGGAACAATGAGCAGTTCTTC	CASSGTSGGNNEQFF
NA	TRBV6-1	TRBJ2-6	TRBD2	TGTGCCATTCAGCGGGGATCTGGGGCCAACGTCCTGACTTTC	CAIQRGSGANVLTF
few	TRBV2	TRBJ2-7	TRBD1	TGTGCCAGCAGTGAAAAGGGTTCGACAGGGCCCACGGGGGAGCAGTACTTC	CASSEKGSTGPTGEQYF
NA	TRBV10-3	TRBJ1-3	TRBD1	TGTGCCGCGACAGGGTCGCGCTCTGGAAACACCATATATTTT	CAATGSRSGNTIYF
NA	TRBV9	TRBJ1-5	NA	TGTGCCAGCAGCGTAGCACCCCCGGTCGGCAATCAGCCCCAGCATTTT	CASSVAPPVGNQPQHF
few	TRBV4-3	TRBJ2-7	NA	TGCGCCAGCAGCCAAGATCTTAGGACAATTTACGAGCAGTACTTC	CASSQDLRTIYEQYF
NA	TRBV29-1	TRBJ1-1	TRBD1	TGCAGCGTAGGGGACAGCTGGGGGGGCACTGAAGCTTTCTTT	CSVGDSWGGTEAFF
many	TRBV4-1	TRBJ1-1	NA	TGCGCCAGCAGCCCCCGGACGGGGGGAATGAACACTGAAGCTTTCTTT	CASSPRTGGMNTEAFF
many	TRBV12-3/TRBV12-4	TRBJ1-3	NA	TGTGCCAGCAGTCCCTTAGTCACCAGGGGAAACACCATATATTTT	CASSPLVTRGNTIYF
NA	TRBV7-2	TRBJ1-2	TRBD1	TGTGCCAGCAGCTTAGCGGGGAGACAGGGGGGTGGCTACACCTTC	CASSLAGRQGGGYTF
NA	TRBV6-2/TRBV6-3	TRBJ2-5	TRBD1	TGTGCCAGCAGTTACTTTAAGAGGGACAGGTGGCAAGAGACCCAGTACTTC	CASSYFKRDRWQETQYF
once	TRBV5-1	TRBJ2-7	TRBD1	TGCGCCAGCAGCTTGGGAGGGACAGCTTCCTACGAGCAGTACTTC	CASSLGGTASYEQYF
many	TRBV10-3	TRBJ2-3	NA	TGTGCCACCGCCGGAGGGAGTCCTAGCACAGATACGCAGTATTTT	CATAGGSPSTDTQYF
few	TRBV5-6	TRBJ2-3	TRBD2	TGTGCCAGCAGCTTCCTAGCGGGAGCAGATACGCAGTATTTT	CASSFLAGADTQYF
many	TRBV5-1	TRBJ1-1	TRBD1	TGCGCCAGCAGCTCAGGGACAGGTATGAACACTGAAGCTTTCTTT	CASSSGTGMNTEAFF